These 24 T cell receptor beta chains share one sample of origin, sequenced in a study of shared clonotypes between healthy human individuals. The protocol was immunoSEQ multiplex PCR, while the TCRdb copy is restricted to in-frame clones and leaves out a portion. The sample gives about 2.4 million clones, 90% to 95% of which show up once; approximately 0.36% is in the top ten. Sequences were obtained from naive CD4+ T cells from PBMCs. Sample subset: CD45RA+ positively selected. The receptors here all came from a man aged 18 to 30 in good health. Some clones in this sample may be carry-over from other donors' samples.

CDR3 DNA: TGTGCCAGCAGTACCACAGGGGGCCCTGGGACTGAAGCTTTCTTT. Protein: CASSTTGGPGTEAFF. The gene calls are TRBV6-5 and TRBJ1-1, with TRBD1 identical over 9 bases. Losses at the gene ends were 5 bases for V and 5 bases for J; bases not matched to a gene: 9. CDR1 is MNHEY, CDR2 SVGAGI, per germline. The CDR3 covers 15 residues.

The chain joins TRBV5-1 to TRBJ2-7, with 13 bases matching TRBD2. Trimming removed 5 bases from V and 2 bases from J; junction bases left unmatched: 7. The CDR3 has 16 residues. Germline-derived CDR1 and CDR2 are SGHRS and YFSETQ. The CDR3, as DNA: TGCGCCAGCAGTCGAGCGGGGACTAGCGGGGCCTACGAGCAGTACTTC. Translated, it gives CASSRAGTSGAYEQYF.

This chain uses TRBV4-2 with TRBJ2-1, with 10 bases lining up with TRBD2. The V segment lost 0 bases and the J segment 7 bases; nucleotides outside the gene matches: 6. This CDR3 has 16 amino acids. CDR1 is LGHNA, CDR2 YNFKEQ, per germline. The CDR3: CASSQDLAGVGNEQFF. The CDR3 region has the DNA TGTGCCAGCAGCCAAGATCTAGCGGGAGTTGGTAATGAGCAGTTCTTC.

This clone was observed once. The rearrangement links TRBV11-2 to TRBJ1-5, with D unresolved. The CDR3 extends over 15 amino acids. Between the trimmed V and J ends, which lost 2 bases and 9 bases, there was a span of 17 bases. CDR1 SGHAT and CDR2 FQNNGV come from the germline V gene. CDR3 coding DNA: TGTGCCAGCAGCTTAACGGCCGGCTCGGGAGGGCCCCAGCATTTT. Amino acid sequence: CASSLTAGSGGPQHF.

On this clone: The same CDR3 is also encoded by other DNA sequences in this sample. This sequence joins TRBV7-2 and TRBJ1-1; no definite D call. Trimming removed 1 base at V and 1 base at J, with 7 bases between. Germline V CDR1 and CDR2: SGHTA, FQGNSA. The CDR3 extends over 14 amino acids. This CDR3 is CASSLVAGNTEAFF. The CDR3 region has the DNA TGTGCCAGCAGCTTAGTTGCAGGGAACACTGAAGCTTTCTTT.

The chain couples TRBV5-4 to TRBJ2-3; 12 bases line up with TRBD1. The CDR3 sequence is 17 residues long. Germline CDR1 and CDR2: SGHNT and YYREEE (reference sequence). The ends lost 4 bases at V and 4 bases at J; junction bases unmatched: 10. CDR3 coding DNA: TGTGCCAGCAGCACTACCCCGGGACAGGGGGCTGCAGATACGCAGTATTTT. Amino acid sequence: CASSTTPGQGAADTQYF. Combining the CDR3 with reference TRBV5-4 and TRBJ2-3 gives the whole variable domain ETGVTQSPTHLIKTRGQQVTLRCSSQSGHNTVSWYQQALGQGPQFIFQYYREEENGRGNFPPRFSGLQFPNYSSELNVNALELDDSALYLCASSTTPGQGAADTQYFGPGTRLTVL.

In this sample, this clone turned up once. V usage is TRBV9 and J usage is TRBJ2-3; D is perhaps TRBD1 or TRBD2 (5 bases each). Germline CDR1 SGDLS, CDR2 YYNGEE. Trimming left V 3 bases short and J 6 bases short, with 17 bases between. The CDR3 is 15 residues long. CDR3 sequence: CASSAGTPGMDTQYF. In DNA, the CDR3 is TGTGCCAGCAGCGCCGGGACCCCCGGGATGGATACGCAGTATTTT.

The CDR3 loop is CASSLGTGRNQPQHF. In DNA form, the CDR3 reads TGTGCCAGCAGCCTTGGGACAGGGAGGAATCAGCCCCAGCATTTT. The chain is built from TRBV5-4 and TRBJ1-5, with 9 bases identical to TRBD1. Germline values: CDR1 SGHNT, CDR2 YYREEE (reference sequence). The J segment lost 4 bases and the V segment lost 4 bases, leaving 6 bases of the junction unmatched. The CDR3 consists of 15 residues. Looking up the rest from reference TRBV5-4 and TRBJ1-5 gives the full variable domain: ETGVTQSPTHLIKTRGQQVTLRCSSQSGHNTVSWYQQALGQGPQFIFQYYREEENGRGNFPPRFSGLQFPNYSSELNVNALELDDSALYLCASSLGTGRNQPQHFGDGTRLSIL.

The gene calls are TRBV7-3 and TRBJ1-1, with 8 bases identical to TRBD1. This CDR3 region has 16 residues. CDR1 SGHTA and CDR2 FQGTGA come from the germline V gene. J lost 1 base, V lost 4 bases, and 8 bases had no gene match. The CDR3 protein is CASSSLGTGANTEAFF. CDR3 in DNA: TGTGCCAGCAGCTCCCTAGGGACAGGAGCGAACACTGAAGCTTTCTTT.

The table lists this clone with a count of one. The J gene is TRBJ2-6, the V gene TRBV7-2, with D possibly being TRBD1 (5 bases). V lost 5 bases and J 3 bases, leaving 11 bases between the germline ends. This CDR3 is built from 15 residues. Germline V gene data show CDR1 as SGHTA and CDR2 as FQGNSA. As DNA, the CDR3 is TGTGCCAGCAGCCTTGGGGCTTTTGGGGCCAACGTCCTGACTTTC. Translation: CASSLGAFGANVLTF.

The chain joins TRBV4-3 to TRBJ2-3; D could derive from TRBD1 or TRBD2 (6 bases each). V was pared by 4 bases and J by 6 bases, with 32 bases between. Germline values: CDR1 LGHNA, CDR2 YSLEER. The CDR3 loop spans 20 amino acids. CDR3 loop: CASSRAEFQGSVAESDTQYF. The CDR3 bases are TGCGCCAGCAGCCGCGCCGAATTTCAGGGGAGTGTAGCGGAATCGGATACGCAGTATTTT.

To note about this clone: One end of the junction is discordant with germline, which a read error may explain. V is TRBV10-2 and J is TRBJ1-2, with D possibly TRBD1 on 5 matching bases. The CDR3 has 11 amino acids. The germline gives CDR1 WSHSY, CDR2 SAAADI. The CDR3 protein is CASSQGPAYAF. The CDR3 bases are TGCGCCAGCAGCCAGGGACCCGCCTACGCCTTC.

This clone showed up just once. Other DNA sequences in the same sample also yield this CDR3. This rearrangement joins TRBV28 to TRBJ2-5; 9 bases match TRBD1. The last part of the DNA fits TRBJ2-7 better; the J call may be wrong. This CDR3 contains 15 residues. Germline loops: CDR1 MDHEN, CDR2 SYDVKM. CDR3 protein: CASSGPGQGAYEQYF. Written as DNA, the CDR3 is TGTGCCAGCAGTGGACCGGGACAGGGAGCCTACGAGCAGTACTTC.

The chain combines TRBV19 with TRBJ1-5, with a weak D call TRBD1 (5 bases). Trimming left V 5 bases short and J 4 bases short, with 18 bases between. The V gene's germline CDR1 is LNHDA and CDR2 SQIVND (reference sequence). CDR3 size: 16 residues. The DNA for the CDR3 is TGTGCCAGTAGTCCCCGACAGACATCCCCGAATCAGCCCCAGCATTTT. Amino acid sequence: CASSPRQTSPNQPQHF.

The rearrangement uses TRBV28 and TRBJ2-7; possible D gene TRBD1, 6 bases. The V end lost 2 bases, the J end lost 5 bases, and 19 bases lay between the germline ends. Germline V gene data show CDR1 as MDHEN and CDR2 as SYDVKM. The CDR3 is 16 amino acids. The CDR3 here is CASSLTGKGRLDEQYF. CDR3 coding DNA: TGTGCCAGCAGTTTAACAGGGAAGGGACGATTGGACGAGCAGTACTTC.

The chain employs TRBV2 and TRBJ2-7, with TRBD1 as a possible D gene (6 bases). The germline V and J ends were trimmed by 6 bases and 0 bases, with 12 bases remaining between them. This CDR3 is built from 14 residues. CDR1 SNHLY and CDR2 FYNNEI come from the germline V gene. CDR3 in amino acids: CASSLRDTSYEQYF. CDR3 nucleotide sequence: TGTGCCAGCAGCCTACGGGACACCTCCTACGAGCAGTACTTC.

J is TRBJ2-7 and V is TRBV6-6; D not resolved. Looked up from germline, CDR1 is MNHNY and CDR2 is SVGAGI (reference sequence). This CDR3 contains 13 residues. V lost 0 bases and J lost 3, with 6 bases in between. CDR3 coding DNA: TGTGCCAGCAGTTACTCGGCCAACTACGAGCAGTACTTC. Amino acid sequence: CASSYSANYEQYF.

The chain carries TRBV15 and TRBJ2-1; possible D gene TRBD1, 6 bases. CDR3 size: 15 residues. Per the germline V gene, CDR1 is LNHNV and CDR2 is YYDKDF (reference sequence). Between the trimmed V and J ends, which lost 5 bases and 7 bases, there was a span of 18 bases. The CDR3 loop is CATSGQAGARNEQFF. For the CDR3, the DNA is TGTGCCACCAGCGGACAAGCAGGGGCGCGGAATGAGCAGTTCTTC.

This clone was seen once. The rearrangement uses TRBV2 and TRBJ1-1, with D possibly matching TRBD1 (5 bases). V was cut by 11 bases and J by 4 bases, with 17 bases left in between. Germline values: CDR1 SNHLY, CDR2 FYNNEI. The CDR3 loop spans 13 amino acids. The CDR3 region has the DNA TGTGCCCACAGCACGGGGGGTAGCACTGAAGCTTTCTTT. Translated, it gives CAHSTGGSTEAFF.

This clone was found a few times. The chain couples TRBV9 to TRBJ1-1; TRBD1 aligns across 8 bases. CDR3 length equals 14 residues. Looked up from germline, CDR1 is SGDLS and CDR2 is YYNGEE. V lost 0 bases to trimming and J lost 5 bases; unmatched junction nucleotides: 3. CDR3 sequence reads: CASSVEDRETEAFF. CDR3 coding DNA: TGTGCCAGCAGCGTAGAGGACAGGGAAACTGAAGCTTTCTTT.

Regarding this clone: Other DNA sequences in the same sample also yield this CDR3. The chain has TRBV9 and TRBJ2-2; unclear D gene. The CDR3 length is 12 residues. V gave up 2 bases and J gave up 6 bases, with 5 bases separating them. Germline values: CDR1 SGDLS, CDR2 YYNGEE. CDR3 sequence: CASSVLAGELFF. The CDR3 DNA reads TGTGCCAGCAGCGTCTTAGCCGGGGAGCTGTTTTTT.

The chain recombines TRBV10-3 with TRBJ2-5, with 12 nucleotides matching TRBD2. Germline values: CDR1 ENHRY, CDR2 SYGVKD. Trimming cost V 11 bases and J 4 bases; bases outside gene matches: 8. The CDR3 is 14 amino acids. CDR3 bases: TGTGCCGTACGACTAGCGGGAGTTGTAGAGACCCAGTACTTC. It codes for CAVRLAGVVETQYF.

The CDR3 sequence is CASSLTTGVNEKLFF. DNA of the CDR3: TGTGCCAGCAGCCTGACGACAGGGGTAAATGAAAAACTGTTTTTT. The chain joins TRBV9 to TRBJ1-4; the match to TRBD1 covers 8 bases. V dropped 4 bases and J dropped 5; count of bases not matched to a gene: 7. This CDR3 has 15 residues. Germline loops: CDR1 SGDLS, CDR2 YYNGEE.

The gene calls are TRBV28 and TRBJ1-2; D call uncertain. The ends were cut back, 6 bases at V and 8 bases at J, with 16 bases in the middle. CDR1 and CDR2 (germline): MDHEN, SYDVKM. The CDR3 is 13 amino acids. As DNA, the CDR3 is TGTGCCAGCAGCCCTATTAAGGCTGGCGGCTACACCTTC. Translation: CASSPIKAGGYTF.